Included here is one T cell receptor (beta chain) sequence, with context. This clone was detected a few times. What antigen it recognizes has not been identified. No base quality information exists; no much larger clone differs at one position. CD4+ T cells from unexposed donors were collected before the COVID-19 pandemic (2011-2018). After approximately 11 days of culture, CD4+ T cells were isolated with the EasySep CD4+ T cell isolation kit. As far as cell numbers permitted, CD4+ T cells from unexposed donors were tested for reactivity against SARS-CoV-2 S and N as well as four spike pools from common cold coronaviruses. PBMCs were cultured at fewer than 2.5 million per well in IMDM supplemented with around 5% human AB serum and about 9.3 IU/ml IL-2. Half of the culture medium was replaced with fresh IL-2-containing medium on days 3 and 7. In general, triplicate replicate wells were used for every peptide culture condition. The leukapheresis product used for the unexposed donors was purchased from a commercial source. PBMCs were isolated from leukapheresis product or whole blood by Ficoll-Paque PLUS gradient centrifugation. PBMCs were either cryopreserved at -140 degrees C or used fresh in the expansion assay. The QIAamp Micro DNA Kit was used to extract genomic DNA from the CD4+ T cells.

Sequences MNHNS (CDR1) and SASEGT (CDR2) are obtained from the germline V gene. Germline trimming amounts to 3 bases on V and 4 bases on J, with 2 as the count of junction bases outside the gene matches. The CDR3 runs 15 residues from the cysteine to the phenylalanine. Only CDR3 DNA remains: 45 bases, in frame from the first base. Receptor libraries were prepared by the immunoSEQ multiplex PCR assay. The authors' analysis ran thus. During preprocessing, nonproductive sequences were removed, as were CDR3s that did not start with C, did not end with F or W, or were shorter than 7 amino acids. The MANAFEST web app identified antigen-specific clonotypes based on expansion compared with the reference and other culture wells. A clone was considered positive if significant expansion relative to the reference culture was observed in 2 of 3 replicate wells at an FDR below 0.05. For a clone to be considered positive, significant expansion relative to all other tandem wells and an odds ratio above 5 were also required. Pairwise Levenshtein distance, computed with the stringdist R package after three terminal residues were trimmed from each end, was used as the measure of CDR3 homology. TCRdb took this table from immuneACCESS and kept in-frame rearrangements with V and J called. Such tables lack part of the clones; where checked against another copy, unresolved V genes explain under half of the gap, and the rest is unexplained. That table supplies the V and J calls and clone size; D and trimming were determined from the DNA. The sample table contains about 20,000 clones; only one count was recorded for about three fifths of them. 11% of the sample is taken by the ten largest.

This entry is derived from a study of CD4 T cells in relation to SARS-CoV-2 and coronaviruses (TCRdb year 2021). Looking at the study overall: In the ViraFEST assay, PBMCs were grown with antigen for nine to eleven days, and TCR beta CDR3s were then sequenced to identify antigen-specific clonal expansions. Samples from three pre-COVID donors and the naive versus memory experiments were sequenced with the Adaptive Biotechnologies TCR-sequencing kit; other data were Illumina-based. An HIV-1 Nef peptide pool or a culture without peptide was used as the negative reference condition. For other donors in the study, expansion assays were sequenced with a different, Illumina-based TCR-beta assay. Using patient-derived lymphoblastoid cell lines, the shared crossreactive spike epitopes were mapped to their HLA restriction. The study assessed, at the TCR clonotype level, memory CD4+ T cell crossreactivity between SARS-CoV-2 and common cold coronavirus spike proteins. The paper as a whole reports these results and caveats: Memory CD4+ clonotypes crossrecognizing SARS-CoV-2 and at least one common cold coronavirus spike were found in about 61% of donors. The study was constrained by small numbers of patients and of tested TCRs. Compared with monoreactive clones, crossreactive clones had significantly weaker SARS-CoV-2-driven expansion, a result consistent with antigenic imprinting. Since the crossreactivity analysis centred on spike protein, crossreactivity against other viral proteins was not assessed. Pre-pandemic and post-infection samples were not both contributed by any donor, so tracing of the source of pre-existing responses was limited.

The origin of this receptor is a human donor in good health. Input material: CD4+ T cells from PBMCs, cultured in vitro. Rearrangement joined TRBV6-1 to TRBJ2-1; 11 of the junction bases match TRBD2. The CDR3 in this case is CASSDRTSGYNEQFF. The bases are TGTGCCAGCAGTGATAGGACTAGCGGGTACAATGAGCAGTTCTTC.